Below, one TCR beta chain is given with its context. The sample originates from a study of technical replicates of blood from several donors. Here immunoSEQ multiplex PCR was the method, and the copy in TCRdb shows in-frame clones only, minus some. The sample yields about 94,000 clones, about 95% seen once. In germline, CDR1 is LGHNT, CDR2 FRNRAP. Unmatched junction bases numbered 7, after V lost 0 bases and J lost 5 bases. The CDR3 has 15 residues. The TCR comes from a human donor in good health. Sequenced material: T cells isolated from PBMCs. The chain links TRBV12-5 to TRBJ2-7; 7 bases are shared with TRBD2. This CDR3 reads CASGLVSPGRDEQYF. The CDR3 coding sequence is TGTGCTAGTGGTTTGGTATCGCCAGGGAGGGACGAGCAGTACTTC.